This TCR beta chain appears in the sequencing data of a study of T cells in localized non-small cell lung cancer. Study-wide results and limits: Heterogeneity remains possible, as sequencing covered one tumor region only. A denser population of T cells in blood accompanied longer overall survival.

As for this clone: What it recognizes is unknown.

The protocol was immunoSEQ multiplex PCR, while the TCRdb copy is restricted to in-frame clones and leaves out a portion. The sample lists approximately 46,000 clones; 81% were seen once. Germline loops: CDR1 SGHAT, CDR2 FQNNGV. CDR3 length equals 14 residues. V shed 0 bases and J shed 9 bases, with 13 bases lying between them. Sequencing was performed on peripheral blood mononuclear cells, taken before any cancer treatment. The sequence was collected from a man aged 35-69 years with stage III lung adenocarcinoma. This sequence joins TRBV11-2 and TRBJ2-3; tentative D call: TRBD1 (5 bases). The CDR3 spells CASSLEAGIRTQYF. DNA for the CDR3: TGTGCCAGCAGCTTAGAAGCAGGGATAAGGACGCAGTATTTT.